Below, 5 T cell receptor beta chains from the same sample are listed, as sequenced in a study of technical replicates of blood from a handful of donors. TCRdb's table, derived via immunoSEQ multiplex PCR, lists solely in-frame clones and lacks some. The table includes around 70,000 clones, roughly 94% detected once. Material for sequencing was T cells isolated from PBMCs. These receptors were obtained from a human donor in good health.

CDR3 sequence (DNA): TGTGCCAGTAGTCGAAATAGCGGGAGGCTCACAGATACGCAGTATTTT. It encodes CASSRNSGRLTDTQYF. The rearrangement joins TRBV19 to TRBJ2-3; TRBD2 matches 10 bases. CDR3 length: 16 residues. Germline V gives CDR1 LNHDA, CDR2 SQIVND (reference sequence). Trimming took 5 bases from V and 2 from J; bases not matched to a gene: 7.

The V call is TRBV2, the J call TRBJ2-7; 7 positions match TRBD1. V lost 0 bases, J lost 1 base, and 6 bases stayed unmatched. Per the germline V gene, CDR1 is SNHLY and CDR2 is FYNNEI. The CDR3 has 16 amino acids. In DNA form, the CDR3 reads TGTGCCAGCAGTGAAGCGCTGACAGGGAGTTCCTACGAGCAGTACTTC. It specifies CASSEALTGSSYEQYF.

The rearrangement uses TRBV7-9 and TRBJ1-1; a possible D gene is TRBD1 (6 bases). This CDR3 region has 15 residues. The germline V and J ends were trimmed by 5 bases and 1 base, with 14 bases remaining between them. CDR1 is SEHNR and CDR2 is FQNEAQ in the germline V gene (reference sequence). CDR3 bases: TGTGCCAGCAGCCCTACGACAGGCAAGAACACTGAAGCTTTCTTT. Amino acids: CASSPTTGKNTEAFF.

This chain connects TRBV15 to TRBJ1-4; D is uncertain. Trimming cost V 8 bases and J 4 bases, with 14 bases left between them. Germline values: CDR1 LNHNV, CDR2 YYDKDF (reference sequence). The CDR3 contains 14 residues. The CDR3 sequence: CATVDSLRNEKLFF. The CDR3 nucleotides are TGTGCCACCGTAGACTCGCTTCGTAATGAAAAACTGTTTTTT.

This chain links TRBV18 with TRBJ2-2; tentatively, D is TRBD2 (6 bases). The CDR3 extends over 14 amino acids. Germline V gene lookup returns CDR1 KGHSH and CDR2 LQKENI. V lost 5 bases and J 3 bases, leaving 10 bases between the germline ends. CDR3 sequence (DNA): TGTGCCAGCTCAGAGTCGGGAGACACCGGGGAGCTGTTTTTT. Translation gives CASSESGDTGELFF.